This TCR beta chain appears in the sequencing data of a study of OX40 agonist ivuxolimab in advanced cancers. As for the study in general: Given to patients was ivuxolimab, an agonistic anti-OX40 (CD134) antibody. Partial responses were seen in three patients, one with hepatocellular carcinoma and two with cutaneous melanoma. Findings and limits, study-wide: Normalized expansion of T-cell clones was also low for some nonresponders.

Patients were ruled out by autoimmune disease history or systemic immunosuppression. The CDR3 loop spans 15 amino acids. V dropped 1 base and J dropped 3; count of bases not matched to a gene: 4. Looked up from germline, CDR1 is SGHRS and CDR2 is YFSETQ. Sequencing was performed with immunoSEQ multiplex PCR; in TCRdb, only in-frame clones are kept and a portion is missing. This sample carries under 55,000 clones, 85% to 90% of them seen once, and the ten largest clones take 6.5% to 7.5%. As regards this clone: What it recognizes is unknown.

The clonotype originates from an adult with an advanced solid tumor such as melanoma, head and neck, liver or kidney cancer. The input for sequencing was CD4+ or CD8+ T cells sorted from blood, taken in a trial of the OX40 agonist ivuxolimab. V and J are TRBV5-1 and TRBJ1-5; 7 bases map to TRBD1. The CDR3 DNA sequence: TGCGCCAGCAGCTTGTTCGGGACAGACAATCAGCCCCAGCATTTT. Amino acids: CASSLFGTDNQPQHF.